The T cell receptor (beta chain) described here comes from a study of blood T cell repertoires in COVID-19. This clone was counted once. Generated by immunoSEQ multiplex PCR, the TCRdb table keeps only in-frame clones and is missing some. This repertoire shows fewer than 300,000 clones, over 75% found once; its top ten account for 8.6%. The V gene lost 1 base and the J gene lost 0 bases, with 14 bases spanning the gap. Germline CDR1 SGHKS, CDR2 YYEKEE (reference sequence). This CDR3 has 17 residues. The clonotype was recovered from a human donor in a cohort sampled during active COVID-19. The sample comprised peripheral blood. This rearrangement joins TRBV5-5 to TRBJ2-1; tentative D call: TRBD2 (7 bases). The CDR3 loop reads CASSLIGGGGSYNEQFF. CDR3 coding DNA: TGTGCCAGCAGCTTGATTGGGGGCGGGGGCTCCTACAATGAGCAGTTCTTC. Full variable domain (outside the CDR3, taken from reference TRBV5-5 and TRBJ2-1): DAGVTQSPTHLIKTRGQQVTLRCSPISGHKSVSWYQQVLGQGPQFIFQYYEKEERGRGNFPDRFSARQFPNYSSELNVNALLLGDSALYLCASSLIGGGGSYNEQFFGPGTRLTVL.